These 12 T cell receptor beta chains were sequenced from one sample in a study of CD8+ T cells in alopecia areata. Described treatment: oral pan-JAK inhibitor, 5-10 mg twice daily. As the sequencing template, cDNA was produced by extracting RNA and reverse transcribing it. The repertoire was sequenced with immunoSEQ multiplex PCR; TCRdb's copy has only in-frame clones and lacks some. The sample lists approximately 150,000 clones; 50% to 65% were seen once. The material was CD4+ T cells sorted from blood, obtained at week 24, from a patient treated with tofacitinib. The origin of the receptors is a human donor with alopecia areata.

This chain joins TRBV5-1 and TRBJ2-1, with D hard to call. The V and J ends lost 0 bases and 10 bases respectively, with 5 bases between them. CDR1 and CDR2 (germline): SGHRS, YFSETQ. The CDR3 covers 11 residues. CDR3 sequence reads: CASSLGYEQFF. The CDR3 DNA sequence: TGCGCCAGCAGCTTGGGATACGAGCAGTTCTTC.

The J gene is TRBJ1-2, the V gene TRBV4-1; D gene uncertain. CDR1 MGHRA and CDR2 YSYEKL come from the germline V gene. V lost 1 base and J lost 2, with 8 bases in between. CDR3 length equals 14 residues. Here the CDR3 reads CASSQVSENYGYTF. The CDR3 bases are TGCGCCAGCAGCCAAGTTTCGGAAAACTATGGCTACACCTTC.

This clone was recorded once. The chain links TRBV6-1 to TRBJ2-5; D possibly corresponds to TRBD2 (5 bases). Between the trimmed V and J ends, which lost 4 bases and 4 bases, there was a span of 19 bases. Germline-derived CDR1 and CDR2 are MNHNS and SASEGT. The CDR3 has 16 residues. In nucleotides, the CDR3 is TGTGCCAGCAGTGTAACCAACATGCCTGGAGGAGAGACCCAGTACTTC. It is translated as CASSVTNMPGGETQYF.

The chain has TRBV27 and TRBJ2-7; the match to TRBD2 covers 11 bases. CDR3 length: 14 amino acids. Germline V lookup: CDR1 MNHEY, CDR2 SMNVEV (reference sequence). V dropped 2 bases and J dropped 6; count of bases not matched to a gene: 3. CDR3 sequence reads: CASSLGTSGVEQYF. The CDR3 DNA follows: TGTGCCAGCAGTTTAGGGACTAGCGGCGTCGAGCAGTACTTC.

This chain joins TRBV6-5 and TRBJ2-3; D gene uncertain. CDR1 and CDR2 (germline): MNHEY, SVGAGI. The CDR3 is made up of 12 amino acids. Trimming cost V 6 bases and J 5 bases, with 9 bases left between them. In DNA, the CDR3 is TGTGCCAGCAGGGAAGGGCTAGATACGCAGTATTTT. It codes for CASREGLDTQYF.

The CDR3: CAWSEQGTGELFF. The DNA of the CDR3 is TGTGCCTGGAGTGAACAGGGAACCGGGGAGCTGTTTTTT. The chain is built from TRBV30 and TRBJ2-2, with a possible D match to TRBD1 (6 bases). In germline, CDR1 is GTSNPN, CDR2 SVGIG (reference sequence). V was shortened by 1 base and J by 5 bases, with 8 bases between the two germline ends. The CDR3 sequence is 13 residues long.

This clone has only a few counts. The J gene is TRBJ2-2, the V gene TRBV5-1; D may be TRBD2 (6 bases). The CDR3 length is 15 residues. V was shortened by 2 bases and J by 1 base, with 9 bases between the two germline ends. Germline-derived CDR1 and CDR2 are SGHRS and YFSETQ. The CDR3, as DNA: TGCGCCAGCAGCTTCGCGGGGCAGAACACCGGGGAGCTGTTTTTT. Protein product: CASSFAGQNTGELFF.

This clone has more than one count but fewer than ten. Here the CDR3 DNA reads TGTGCCATCAGTGATGTCTGGCGGACCACCGGGGAGCTGTTTTTT. This codes for CAISDVWRTTGELFF. This sequence joins TRBV10-3 and TRBJ2-2; no clear D. The germline V and J ends were trimmed by 3 bases and 4 bases, with 12 bases remaining between them. The CDR3 consists of 15 residues. Germline values: CDR1 ENHRY, CDR2 SYGVKD.

In DNA form, the CDR3 reads TGTGCCAGCAGCATCGGGACTCGAACCAATGAGCAGTTCTTC. Its protein is CASSIGTRTNEQFF. This chain uses TRBV11-2 with TRBJ2-1; D may be TRBD2 (6 bases). The V gene lost 5 bases and the J gene lost 6 bases, with 14 bases spanning the gap. The CDR3 covers 14 residues. Germline CDR1 SGHAT, CDR2 FQNNGV.

This chain uses TRBV6-5 with TRBJ1-2, with a possible D match to TRBD1 (6 bases). The CDR3 has 12 residues. Germline CDR1 MNHEY, CDR2 SVGAGI. Trimming left V 0 bases short and J 8 bases short, with 7 bases between. CDR3 region: CASSYSRGGYTF. CDR3 nucleotides: TGTGCCAGCAGTTACTCGAGGGGGGGCTACACCTTC.

The chain has TRBV30 and TRBJ2-2, with D hard to call. CDR3 length equals 12 residues. Trimming took off 4 bases at V and 4 bases at J, with 7 bases between the two ends. Looked up from germline, CDR1 is GTSNPN and CDR2 is SVGIG (reference sequence). The CDR3 loop reads CAWNKITGELFF. The CDR3 coding sequence is TGTGCCTGGAACAAGATCACCGGGGAGCTGTTTTTT. Full variable domain (outside the CDR3, taken from reference TRBV30 and TRBJ2-2): SQTIHQWPATLVQPVGSPLSLECTVEGTSNPNLYWYRQAAGRGLQLLFYSVGIGQISSEVPQNLSASRPQDRQFILSSKKLLLSDSGFYLCAWNKITGELFFGEGSRLTVL.

The CDR3 region is CASSPPGGVGYTF. CDR3 sequence (DNA): TGTGCCAGCAGCCCCCCGGGGGGGGTTGGCTACACCTTC. The chain uses TRBV14 and TRBJ1-2; TRBD1 is a possible D gene (5 bases). The germline gives CDR1 SGHDN, CDR2 FVKESK. The V and J ends lost 4 bases and 7 bases respectively, with 13 bases between them. The CDR3 has 13 amino acids.